This TCR beta chain was captured in a study of regulatory T cells in long-lasting Graves disease. Combining iRepertoire HTBI primers with Arm-PCR of CDR3 regions, the authors built TCR beta libraries. TCRdb redid the calling of the multiplex PCR reads with MiXCR, one entry per CDR3 protein. The table lists roughly 250,000 distinct CDR3 sequences, more than 15% of them singletons. Trimming took 5 bases from V and 4 from J; bases not matched to a gene: 17. Per germline, CDR1 SGHAT and CDR2 FQNNGV. There are 18 residues in the CDR3. Time point specified: newly diagnosed GD, antithyroid drugs for less than 3 months. PBMCs provided the RNA from which the TCR library was made. This clonotype was detected ten times or more. A further study also used this sample, focusing on T cells in Graves' hyperthyroidism and ophthalmopathy.

The receptor's source is a woman in her 30s with Graves disease. V usage is TRBV11-2 and J usage is TRBJ2-7; 10 bases match TRBD2. The material sequenced was peripheral blood mononuclear cells (PBMCs), taken at new diagnosis, from a patient treated with antithyroid drugs. The CDR3 reads CASSPISRPSGGGYEQYF. CDR3 bases: TGTGCCAGCAGCCCCATCTCCCGGCCTAGCGGGGGTGGTTACGAGCAGTACTTC.